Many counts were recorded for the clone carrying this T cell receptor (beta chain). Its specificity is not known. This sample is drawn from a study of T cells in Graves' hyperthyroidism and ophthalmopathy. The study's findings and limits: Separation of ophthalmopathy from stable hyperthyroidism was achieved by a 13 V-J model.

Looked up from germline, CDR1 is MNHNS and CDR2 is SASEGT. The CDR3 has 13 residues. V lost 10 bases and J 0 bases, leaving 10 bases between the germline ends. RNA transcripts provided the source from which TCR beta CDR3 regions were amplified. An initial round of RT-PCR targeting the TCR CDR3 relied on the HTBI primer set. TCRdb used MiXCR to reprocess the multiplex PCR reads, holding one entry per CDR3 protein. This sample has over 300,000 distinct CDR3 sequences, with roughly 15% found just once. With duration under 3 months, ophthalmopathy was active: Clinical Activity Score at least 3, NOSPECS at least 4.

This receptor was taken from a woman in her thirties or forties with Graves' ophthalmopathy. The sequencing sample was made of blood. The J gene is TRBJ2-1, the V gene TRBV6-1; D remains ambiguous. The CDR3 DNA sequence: TGTGCCATTCAGGCTACCTCCTACAATGAGCAGTTCTTC. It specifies CAIQATSYNEQFF.